Presented here are 22 T cell receptor beta chains from one specimen sequenced in a study of control samples from healthy donors and cancer patients. Sequencing used immunoSEQ multiplex PCR; TCRdb keeps in-frame clones, though not all of them. The table includes about 2,400 clones, about 97% detected once. The material sequenced was PBMCs. These receptors were obtained from a man in his 70s with head and neck cancer.

The chain joins TRBV11-2 to TRBJ1-3; D gene uncertain. Germline CDR1 SGHAT, CDR2 FQNNGV. This CDR3 region has 15 residues. Between the trimmed V and J ends, which lost 5 bases and 0 bases, there was a span of 11 bases. The CDR3 DNA reads TGTGCCAGCAGCCAGTCGGTTTTCTCTGGAAACACCATATATTTT. It yields the protein CASSQSVFSGNTIYF.

CDR3 nucleotide sequence: TGTGCCAGCAGCTCACCCAGGAGGCCCTACGAGCAGTACTTC. It translates to CASSSPRRPYEQYF. The rearrangement uses TRBV6-5 and TRBJ2-7, with D possibly TRBD2 on 5 matching bases. Between the trimmed V and J ends, which lost 6 bases and 2 bases, there was a span of 14 bases. This CDR3 has 14 amino acids. CDR1 is MNHEY, CDR2 SVGAGI, per germline.

The gene calls are TRBV19 and TRBJ1-1, with D tentatively TRBD1 (5 bases). This CDR3 has 14 amino acids. Per germline, CDR1 LNHDA and CDR2 SQIVND (reference sequence). Trimming cost V 5 bases and J 4 bases, with 14 bases left between them. The CDR3 here is CASSRGGPSTEAFF. The DNA for the CDR3 is TGTGCCAGTAGTCGGGGGGGTCCCTCCACTGAAGCTTTCTTT.

The J gene is TRBJ1-3, the V gene TRBV19, with D uncertain. Germline CDR1 and CDR2: LNHDA and SQIVND (reference sequence). The CDR3 length is 15 residues. V lost 5 bases and J lost 1, with 12 bases in between. The CDR3 region is CASSSNWASGNTIYF. The CDR3 DNA sequence: TGTGCCAGTAGTTCAAATTGGGCGTCTGGAAACACCATATATTTT.

The chain joins TRBV5-6 to TRBJ2-1; 9 positions agree with TRBD2. Germline trimming cut 0 bases from V and 10 bases from J; bases unmatched to any gene: 8. Germline values: CDR1 SGHDT, CDR2 YYEEEE. This CDR3 spans 15 amino acids. CDR3 sequence: CASSLGVAGVGEQFF. CDR3 sequence (DNA): TGTGCCAGCAGCTTGGGGGTAGCGGGAGTGGGAGAGCAGTTCTTC.

The chain employs TRBV7-9 and TRBJ2-7, with D possibly called TRBD1 or TRBD2 (5 bases each). The V gene's germline CDR1 is SEHNR and CDR2 FQNEAQ (reference sequence). CDR3 length: 15 amino acids. The V and J ends lost 4 bases and 0 bases respectively, with 13 bases between them. CDR3 region: CASSSLGGSSYEQYF. The CDR3 bases are TGTGCCAGCAGCTCACTTGGGGGTAGCTCCTACGAGCAGTACTTC.

CDR3: CASSNGGLGSPLHF. In DNA form, the CDR3 reads TGTGCCAGTAGTAACGGGGGGCTTGGTTCACCCCTCCACTTT. The chain joins TRBV19 to TRBJ1-6, with D perhaps matching TRBD1 (6 bases). This CDR3 spans 14 amino acids. The germline V and J ends were trimmed by 4 bases and 9 bases, with 13 bases remaining between them. Germline CDR1 reads LNHDA; CDR2 reads SQIVND (reference sequence).

This clone was found once. The chain combines TRBV5-1 with TRBJ1-1; D remains ambiguous. V was shortened by 4 bases and J by 4 bases, with 11 bases between the two germline ends. Germline CDR1 reads SGHRS; CDR2 reads YFSETQ. The CDR3 loop spans 13 amino acids. This CDR3 reads CASSLGGVTEAFF. DNA for the CDR3: TGCGCCAGCAGCCTAGGAGGAGTCACTGAAGCTTTCTTT.

V and J are TRBV6-2 or TRBV6-3 and TRBJ2-7; possible D gene TRBD1, 6 bases. This CDR3 has 14 residues. CDR1 and CDR2 (germline): MNHEY, SVGEGT. V was cut by 6 bases and J by 0 bases, with 12 bases left in between. This CDR3 reads CASSATGNSYEQYF. The CDR3, as DNA: TGTGCCAGCAGCGCCACAGGGAACTCCTACGAGCAGTACTTC.

This chain joins TRBV27 and TRBJ2-7; possible D gene TRBD2, 5 bases. The CDR3 loop spans 13 amino acids. The V gene lost 3 bases and the J gene lost 3 bases, with 9 bases spanning the gap. The germline CDR1 and CDR2 sequences are MNHEY and SMNVEV (reference sequence). DNA for the CDR3: TGTGCCAGCAGTTTCGGGGAGCGCTACGAGCAGTACTTC. Translated, it gives CASSFGERYEQYF.

The chain carries TRBV9 and TRBJ2-5; TRBD2 aligns across 8 bases. V lost 3 bases to trimming and J lost 5 bases; unmatched junction nucleotides: 9. The CDR3 has 15 residues. In germline, CDR1 is SGDLS, CDR2 YYNGEE. The CDR3, as DNA: TGTGCCAGCAGCGGTGATAGCGGGGCGGGGGAGACCCAGTACTTC. Protein: CASSGDSGAGETQYF.

This clone was recorded once. The V and J genes are TRBV7-2 and TRBJ2-7, with 8 bases identical to TRBD2. CDR3 size: 15 residues. Germline V gene data show CDR1 as SGHTA and CDR2 as FQGNSA. V was clipped by 3 bases and J by 3 bases; unmatched bases: 7. The CDR3 reads CASSFGAGGLYEQYF. CDR3 DNA sequence: TGTGCCAGCAGCTTTGGTGCGGGGGGCCTCTACGAGCAGTACTTC.

J is TRBJ1-5 and V is TRBV24-1; 9 bases agree with TRBD1. The CDR3 consists of 14 residues. Germline-derived CDR1 and CDR2 are KGHDR and SFDVKD. The junction had 4 bases not matched to a gene; V was cut back by 5 bases and J by 6 bases. The CDR3 here is CATSGGQGFQPQHF. The CDR3 DNA is TGTGCCACCAGTGGCGGACAGGGGTTTCAGCCCCAGCATTTT.

The chain combines TRBV19 with TRBJ1-1; possible D gene TRBD1, 6 bases. With 4 bases removed from V and 5 bases from J, the gap between germline ends came to 14 bases. This CDR3 is 14 amino acids long. CDR1 is LNHDA and CDR2 is SQIVND in the germline V gene (reference sequence). Here the CDR3 reads CASSTQGRWTEAFF. In DNA, the CDR3 is TGTGCCAGTAGTACACAGGGTAGGTGGACTGAAGCTTTCTTT.

The chain combines TRBV6-5 with TRBJ2-7; 12 positions agree with TRBD2. V shed 0 bases, J shed 4 bases, and the junction held 1 base outside the gene matches. Germline V gives CDR1 MNHEY, CDR2 SVGAGI. This CDR3 contains 15 residues. The CDR3 sequence is CASSYSTSGRYEQYF. Written as DNA, the CDR3 is TGTGCCAGCAGTTACTCGACTAGCGGGAGATACGAGCAGTACTTC.

The rearrangement joins TRBV14 to TRBJ2-1; TRBD1 agrees at 7 bases. Germline CDR1 reads SGHDN; CDR2 reads FVKESK. Trimming at V came to 5 bases and at J to 2 bases, leaving 3 bases not matched to a gene. This CDR3 spans 14 amino acids. CDR3 coding DNA: TGTGCCAGCAGCAGGACAGGTACCTACAATGAGCAGTTCTTC. This gives the protein CASSRTGTYNEQFF.

J is TRBJ2-5 and V is TRBV4-2; D is perhaps TRBD1 (6 bases). The CDR3 runs 14 residues. Germline CDR1 reads LGHNA; CDR2 reads YNFKEQ. V was pared by 1 base and J by 6 bases, with 12 bases between. The CDR3 sequence is CASSQGGLLQTQYF. CDR3 DNA: TGTGCCAGCAGCCAAGGGGGGCTTCTGCAGACCCAGTACTTC.

This rearrangement joins TRBV21-1 to TRBJ1-5. TRBV21-1 is noted as a pseudogene. This CDR3 is 14 amino acids long. The CDR3 sequence is CASSGRESAQPQHF. CDR3 nucleotides: TGTGCCAGCAGCGGCCGGGAGTCGGCTCAGCCCCAGCATTTT.

J is TRBJ2-7 and V is TRBV10-3; the D gene could be TRBD1 or TRBD2 (5 bases each). There are 12 residues in the CDR3. The germline V and J ends were trimmed by 11 bases and 5 bases, with 16 bases remaining between them. CDR1 is ENHRY, CDR2 SYGVKD, per germline. CDR3 sequence reads: CASGWGTNEQYF. CDR3 nucleotides: TGTGCCTCAGGGTGGGGGACCAACGAGCAGTACTTC.

The chain links TRBV6-6 to TRBJ2-7; unclear D gene. V was trimmed by 4 bases and J by 0 bases, leaving 10 bases between them. The germline V gene has CDR1 MNHNY and CDR2 SVGAGI (reference sequence). The CDR3 is 14 residues long. The CDR3 DNA follows: TGTGCCAGCAGTTCCTTCAGTAACTCCTACGAGCAGTACTTC. Amino acids: CASSSFSNSYEQYF.

The rearrangement joins TRBV15 to TRBJ2-2; TRBD2 agrees at 9 bases. Germline-derived CDR1 and CDR2 are LNHNV and YYDKDF (reference sequence). This CDR3 comprises 14 residues. Trimming took 6 bases from V and 3 from J; bases not matched to a gene: 2. The chain's CDR3 is CATRRGGDTGELFF. Here the CDR3 DNA reads TGTGCCACCAGGCGGGGGGGGGACACCGGGGAGCTGTTTTTT.

V gene TRBV6-4 combines with J gene TRBJ2-1, with 7 bases fitting TRBD1. Unmatched junction bases numbered 3, after V lost 6 bases and J lost 4 bases. Germline V gene data show CDR1 as MRHNA and CDR2 as SNTAGT. The CDR3 sequence is 13 residues long. CDR3 DNA: TGTGCCAGCAGCGACAGGGAGTACAATGAGCAGTTCTTC. Protein: CASSDREYNEQFF.